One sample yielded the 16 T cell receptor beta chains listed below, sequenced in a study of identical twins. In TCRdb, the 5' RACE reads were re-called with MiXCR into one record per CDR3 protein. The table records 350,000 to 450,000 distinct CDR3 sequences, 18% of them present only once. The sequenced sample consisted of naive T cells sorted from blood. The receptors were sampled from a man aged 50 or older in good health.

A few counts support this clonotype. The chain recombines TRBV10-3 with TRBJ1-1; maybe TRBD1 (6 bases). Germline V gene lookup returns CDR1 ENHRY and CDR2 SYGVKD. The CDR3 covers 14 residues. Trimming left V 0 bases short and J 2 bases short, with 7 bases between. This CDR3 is CAISESGQNTEAFF. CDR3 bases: TGTGCCATCAGTGAGTCGGGACAAAACACTGAAGCTTTCTTT.

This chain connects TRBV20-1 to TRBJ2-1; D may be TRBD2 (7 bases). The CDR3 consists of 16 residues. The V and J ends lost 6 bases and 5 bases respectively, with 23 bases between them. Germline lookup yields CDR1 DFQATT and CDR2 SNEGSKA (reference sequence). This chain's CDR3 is CSAAGATTFPDNEQFF. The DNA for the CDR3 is TGCAGTGCCGCGGGGGCCACGACTTTTCCTGACAATGAGCAGTTCTTC.

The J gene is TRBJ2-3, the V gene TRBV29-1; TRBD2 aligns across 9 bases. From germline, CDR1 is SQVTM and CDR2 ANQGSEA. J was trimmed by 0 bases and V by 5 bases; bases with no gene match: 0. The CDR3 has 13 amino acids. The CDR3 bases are TGCAGCGTTAGCGGGGGGAGCACAGATACGCAGTATTTT. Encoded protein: CSVSGGSTDTQYF.

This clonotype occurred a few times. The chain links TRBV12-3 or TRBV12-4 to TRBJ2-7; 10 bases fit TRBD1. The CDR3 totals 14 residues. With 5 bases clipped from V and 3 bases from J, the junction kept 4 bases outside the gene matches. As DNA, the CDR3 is TGTGCCAGCAGTAACCGGGACAGGGGCTACGAGCAGTACTTC. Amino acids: CASSNRDRGYEQYF.

The CDR3 reads CASSLGWSQETQYF. CDR3 in DNA: TGTGCCAGCAGTCTAGGATGGAGCCAAGAGACCCAGTACTTC. The chain recombines TRBV28 with TRBJ2-5; D not certain. Germline CDR1 MDHEN, CDR2 SYDVKM. The V end was cut by 5 bases, the J end by 1 base, with 11 bases between. The CDR3 is made up of 14 amino acids.

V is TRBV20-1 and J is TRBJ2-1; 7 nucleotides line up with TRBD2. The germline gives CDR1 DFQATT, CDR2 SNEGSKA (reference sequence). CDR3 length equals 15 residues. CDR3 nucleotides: TGCAGCGCACTAGATTCGGGAGGAAGTGGGTATGAGCAGTTCTTC. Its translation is CSALDSGGSGYEQFF.

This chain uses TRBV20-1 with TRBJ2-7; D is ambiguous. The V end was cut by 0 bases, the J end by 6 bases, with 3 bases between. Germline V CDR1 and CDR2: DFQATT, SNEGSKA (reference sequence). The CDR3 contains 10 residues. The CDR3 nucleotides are TGCAGTGCTAGAGATGGCGAGCAGTACTTC. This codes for CSARDGEQYF.

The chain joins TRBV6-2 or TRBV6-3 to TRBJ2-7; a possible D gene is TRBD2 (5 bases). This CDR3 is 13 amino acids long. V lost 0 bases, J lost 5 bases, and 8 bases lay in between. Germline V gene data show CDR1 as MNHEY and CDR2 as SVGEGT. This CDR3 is CASSYSRGNEQYF. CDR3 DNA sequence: TGTGCCAGCAGTTACTCGAGAGGGAACGAGCAGTACTTC.

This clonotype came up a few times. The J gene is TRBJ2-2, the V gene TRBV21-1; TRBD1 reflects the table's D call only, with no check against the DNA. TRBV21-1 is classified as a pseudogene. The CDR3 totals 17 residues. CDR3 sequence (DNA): TGTGCCAGCAGCAAAGCGCTATGTGGGCGCGGCACCGGGGAGCTGTTTTTT. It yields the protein CASSKALCGRGTGELFF.

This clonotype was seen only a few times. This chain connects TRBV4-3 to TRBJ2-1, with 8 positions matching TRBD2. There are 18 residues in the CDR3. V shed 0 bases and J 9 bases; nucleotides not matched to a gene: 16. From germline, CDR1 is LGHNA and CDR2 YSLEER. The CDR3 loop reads CASSQESRSGLVSGEQFF. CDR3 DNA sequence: TGCGCCAGCAGCCAAGAAAGTAGATCGGGACTAGTCTCTGGTGAGCAGTTCTTC.

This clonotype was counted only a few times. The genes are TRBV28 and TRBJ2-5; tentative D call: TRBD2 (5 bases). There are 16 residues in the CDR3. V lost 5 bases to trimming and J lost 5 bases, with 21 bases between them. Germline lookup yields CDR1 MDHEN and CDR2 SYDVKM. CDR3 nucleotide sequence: TGTGCCAGCAGTCAACCACCTGCGGGTTGGGAGGAGACCCAGTACTTC. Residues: CASSQPPAGWEETQYF.

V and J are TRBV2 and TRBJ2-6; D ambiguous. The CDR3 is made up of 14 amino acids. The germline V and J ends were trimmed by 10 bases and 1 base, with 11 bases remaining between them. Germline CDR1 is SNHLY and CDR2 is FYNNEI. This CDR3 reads CATTNGSGANVLTF. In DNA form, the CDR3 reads TGTGCCACCACTAACGGATCTGGGGCCAACGTCCTGACTTTC.

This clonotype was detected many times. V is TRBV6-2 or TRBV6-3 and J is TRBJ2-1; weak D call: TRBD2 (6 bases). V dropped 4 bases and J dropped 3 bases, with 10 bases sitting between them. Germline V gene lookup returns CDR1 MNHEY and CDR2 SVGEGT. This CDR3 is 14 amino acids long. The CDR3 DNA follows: TGTGCCAGCAGTTTCCGGGACTTCTACAATGAGCAGTTCTTC. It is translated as CASSFRDFYNEQFF.

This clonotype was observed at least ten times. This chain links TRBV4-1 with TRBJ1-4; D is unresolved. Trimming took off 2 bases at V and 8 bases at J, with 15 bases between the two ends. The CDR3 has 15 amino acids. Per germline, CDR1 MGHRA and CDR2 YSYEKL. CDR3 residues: CASSQLVRGEEKLFF. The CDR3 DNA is TGCGCCAGCAGCCAACTTGTCCGGGGAGAAGAAAAACTGTTTTTT.

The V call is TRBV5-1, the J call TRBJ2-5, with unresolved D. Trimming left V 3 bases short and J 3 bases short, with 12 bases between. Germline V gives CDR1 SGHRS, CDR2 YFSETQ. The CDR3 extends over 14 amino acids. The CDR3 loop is CASSSPGSEETQYF. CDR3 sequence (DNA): TGCGCCAGCAGCTCACCGGGTTCGGAAGAGACCCAGTACTTC. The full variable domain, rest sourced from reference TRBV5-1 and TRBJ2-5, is KAGVTQTPRYLIKTRGQQVTLSCSPISGHRSVSWYQQTPGQGLQFLFEYFSETQRNKGNFPGRFSGRQFSNSRSEMNVSTLELGDSALYLCASSSPGSEETQYFGPGTRLLVL.

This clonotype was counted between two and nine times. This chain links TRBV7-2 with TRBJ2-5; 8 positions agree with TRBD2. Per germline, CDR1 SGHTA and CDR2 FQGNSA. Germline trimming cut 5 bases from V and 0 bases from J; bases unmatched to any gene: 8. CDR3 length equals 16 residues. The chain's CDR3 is CASSPPRLAYQETQYF. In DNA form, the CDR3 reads TGTGCCAGCAGCCCCCCCCGACTAGCGTACCAAGAGACCCAGTACTTC. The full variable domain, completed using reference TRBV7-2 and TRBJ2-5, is GAGVSQSPSNKVTEKGKDVELRCDPISGHTALYWYRQSLGQGLEFLIYFQGNSAPDKSGLPSDRFSAERTGGSVSTLTIQRTQQEDSAVYLCASSPPRLAYQETQYFGPGTRLLVL.